The 9 T cell receptor beta chains listed next were all sequenced from one sample in a study of CD4 T cells in relation to SARS-CoV-2 and coronaviruses. TCRdb keeps only in-frame clones here, not all; method: immunoSEQ multiplex PCR. Found here are 55,000 to 70,000 clones, more than 80% of them singletons; the top ten hold approximately 0.21%. Before the COVID-19 pandemic, during about 2010-2019, CD4+ T cells were taken from unexposed donors. The sequencing sample was made of naive CD4+ T cells from PBMCs. Subset meaning: naive CD4+ T cells isolated by negative enrichment. The receptors were sampled from a human donor in good health.

This chain links TRBV24-1 with TRBJ2-7; 7 bases line up with TRBD1. Trimming removed 8 bases from V and 3 bases from J; junction bases left unmatched: 3. The CDR3 sequence is 12 residues long. CDR1 is KGHDR and CDR2 is SFDVKD in the germline V gene. The CDR3 region is CATNAGGYEQYF. The CDR3 DNA reads as TGTGCCACCAATGCAGGGGGCTACGAGCAGTACTTC.

CDR3 bases: TGCGCCAGCAGCCAAGTAGTCATAGGCGAGCAGTTCTTC. Its translation is CASSQVVIGEQFF. The V and J genes are TRBV4-1 and TRBJ2-1; D gene ambiguous. CDR1 and CDR2 (germline): MGHRA, YSYEKL. This CDR3 is 13 amino acids long. Trimming removed 1 base at V and 10 bases at J, with 11 bases between.

The chain recombines TRBV19 with TRBJ2-3; 12 bases are shared with TRBD2. Germline V gene lookup returns CDR1 LNHDA and CDR2 SQIVND (reference sequence). The length of the CDR3 is 16 residues. Trimming removed 3 bases from V and 2 bases from J; junction bases left unmatched: 3. This chain's CDR3 is CASSMTSGRSTDTQYF. CDR3 nucleotide sequence: TGTGCCAGTAGTATGACTAGCGGGAGATCCACAGATACGCAGTATTTT. Full variable domain (remainder filled in from reference TRBV19 and TRBJ2-3): DGGITQSPKYLFRKEGQNVTLSCEQNLNHDAMYWYRQDPGQGLRLIYYSQIVNDFQKGDIAEGYSVSREKKESFPLTVTSAQKNPTAFYLCASSMTSGRSTDTQYFGPGTRLTVL.

The V call is TRBV7-2, the J call TRBJ2-3; 8 positions match TRBD2. Unmatched junction bases numbered 12, after V lost 6 bases and J lost 4 bases. This CDR3 is built from 16 residues. Germline assignment: CDR1 SGHTA and CDR2 FQGNSA. DNA for the CDR3: TGTGCCAGCAGACCACGACTAGCGAGTCCTGCAGATACGCAGTATTTT. This sequence encodes CASRPRLASPADTQYF.

On this clone: The germline gene is not matched at one end of the junction; a read error may be the cause. The chain recombines TRBV19 with TRBJ1-5; D is perhaps TRBD1 (6 bases). There are 15 residues in the CDR3. From germline, CDR1 is LNHDA and CDR2 SQIVND (reference sequence). The chain's CDR3 is CASSALGGGNQPQHF. The CDR3 nucleotides read TGTGCCAGTAGTGCGCTCGGGGGCGGCAACCAGCCCCAGCATTTT.

In this sample, this clone turned up once. The chain uses TRBV7-9 and TRBJ1-1; TRBD1 is a possible D gene (5 bases). Deletions cut 6 bases from V and 1 base from J, with 9 bases between. Per the germline V gene, CDR1 is SEHNR and CDR2 is FQNEAQ (reference sequence). The CDR3 totals 13 residues. CDR3 nucleotides: TGTGCCAGCAGTGGACAATCGAACACTGAAGCTTTCTTT. This codes for CASSGQSNTEAFF.

This clone was detected once. The V call is TRBV7-9, the J call TRBJ2-5; D not certain. The CDR3 consists of 14 residues. The germline V and J ends were trimmed by 3 bases and 6 bases, with 14 bases remaining between them. Germline V gene data show CDR1 as SEHNR and CDR2 as FQNEAQ (reference sequence). The CDR3 loop reads CASSFDPDTKTQYF. The CDR3 DNA sequence: TGTGCCAGCAGCTTCGATCCGGATACAAAGACCCAGTACTTC. The whole variable domain, filled in from reference TRBV7-9 and TRBJ2-5, reads DTGVSQNPRHKITKRGQNVTFRCDPISEHNRLYWYRQTLGQGPEFLTYFQNEAQLEKSRLLSDRFSAERPKGSFSTLEIQRTEQGDSAMYLCASSFDPDTKTQYFGPGTRLLVL.

The V gene is TRBV5-1, the J gene TRBJ1-1; 10 bases map to TRBD1. The V and J ends lost 8 bases and 5 bases, in that order; junction bases with no gene match: 9. Germline V gene sequence: CDR1 SGHRS, CDR2 YFSETQ. The CDR3 has 14 amino acids. CDR3 nucleotide sequence: TGCGCCAGTTCGACCGGGACAGGGGAGACTGAAGCTTTCTTT. Amino acids: CASSTGTGETEAFF.

The CDR3: CASSLVRTGDEQYF. As DNA, the CDR3 is TGCGCCAGCAGCTTGGTCCGGACAGGTGATGAGCAGTACTTC. The chain has TRBV5-1 and TRBJ2-7, with 7 bases aligning to TRBD1. Looked up from germline, CDR1 is SGHRS and CDR2 is YFSETQ. The CDR3 is made up of 14 amino acids. J gave up 7 bases and V 0 bases, and 7 bases lay outside the gene matches. The full variable domain, its missing parts supplied by reference TRBV5-1 and TRBJ2-7, is KAGVTQTPRYLIKTRGQQVTLSCSPISGHRSVSWYQQTPGQGLQFLFEYFSETQRNKGNFPGRFSGRQFSNSRSEMNVSTLELGDSALYLCASSLVRTGDEQYFGPGTRLTVT.